This T cell receptor beta chain stems from a study of blood T cell repertoires in COVID-19. J was trimmed by 6 bases and V by 4 bases; bases with no gene match: 10. The germline V gene encodes CDR1 SGHRS and CDR2 YFSETQ. The length of the CDR3 is 15 residues. Produced via immunoSEQ multiplex PCR; TCRdb's table is partial and in-frame only. The sample lists about 390,000 clones, more than 70% seen once, with approximately 2.5% in the top ten. The V gene is TRBV5-1, the J gene TRBJ1-1; 9 bases map to TRBD1. The receptor comes from an older woman with COVID-19, enrolled during active disease. Material for sequencing was peripheral blood. The CDR3 DNA is TGCGCCAGCAGCCCGGGCATGGGACAGGGCTCTGAAGCTTTCTTT. Encoded protein: CASSPGMGQGSEAFF.